The 31 T cell receptor beta chains in this list originate from one sample, sequenced in a study of cytomegalovirus exposure and HLA in healthy donors (dated 2017 in TCRdb). The protocol used for the library was the immunoSEQ multiplex PCR assay. For the multiplex PCR, a mixture combining 60 forward primers for TCR Vbeta segments and 13 reverse primers for TCR Jbeta segments was used. In TCRdb, the immuneACCESS table is reduced to in-frame sequences with V and J assigned. These tables do not hold every clone; where another copy was compared, an unresolved V gene accounts for under half, and the others remain unexplained. The table held for this sample gives over 60,000 clones. The ten biggest clones cover roughly 8% of the sample. Material for sequencing was PBMCs. These receptors were obtained from a female donor in good health and CMV-seropositive.

The chain recombines TRBV13 with TRBJ2-7; D remains unclear. CDR3 length: 14 amino acids. CDR1 and CDR2 (germline): PRHDT, FYEKMQ (reference sequence). The V gene lost 5 bases and the J gene lost 3 bases, with 14 bases spanning the gap. CDR3 in amino acids: CASSRRGVLYEQYF. For the CDR3, the DNA is TGTGCCAGCAGCCGACGAGGAGTTCTCTACGAGCAGTACTTC.

The genes are TRBV7-2 and TRBJ2-3; TRBD2 matches at 10 bases. The germline gives CDR1 SGHTA, CDR2 FQGNSA. V shed 5 bases and J 6 bases; nucleotides not matched to a gene: 11. This CDR3 has 16 amino acids. CDR3 sequence (DNA): TGTGCCAGCAGCCCCGGGATAGCGGGAGGTTCTGATACGCAGTATTTT. It yields the protein CASSPGIAGGSDTQYF.

The chain combines TRBV7-8 with TRBJ2-7; the D is unclear. V lost 1 base and J 2 bases, leaving 3 bases between the germline ends. Germline assignment: CDR1 SGHVS and CDR2 FQNEAQ. This CDR3 region has 12 residues. For the CDR3, the DNA is TGTGCCAGCAGCTTAGGAGCCTACGAGCAGTACTTC. It yields the protein CASSLGAYEQYF.

The chain carries TRBV27 and TRBJ2-7; the match to TRBD2 covers 7 bases. The CDR3 spans 15 residues. Per germline, CDR1 MNHEY and CDR2 SMNVEV (reference sequence). Losses at the gene ends were 6 bases for V and 4 bases for J; bases not matched to a gene: 12. The CDR3 nucleotides read TGTGCCAGCAGCCAACGAGCGGGGCTACAGTACGAGCAGTACTTC. This encodes CASSQRAGLQYEQYF.

The rearrangement uses TRBV5-1 and TRBJ2-1, with TRBD1 matching 8 bases. This CDR3 has 19 amino acids. Germline loops: CDR1 SGHRS, CDR2 YFSETQ. V lost 2 bases and J lost 2; bases outside the gene matches: 15. CDR3 in DNA: TGCGCCAGCAGCTTTTCGGACAGGGTGGGTTTGTCGCCCTACAATGAGCAGTTCTTC. This encodes CASSFSDRVGLSPYNEQFF.

The chain carries TRBV5-1 and TRBJ2-3; 11 bases agree with TRBD2. The CDR3 runs 16 residues. Germline trimming cut 4 bases from V and 2 bases from J; bases unmatched to any gene: 6. The germline CDR1 and CDR2 sequences are SGHRS and YFSETQ. The CDR3 nucleotides are TGCGCCAGCAGCGGAGGGACTAGCGGTCTCACAGATACGCAGTATTTT. As protein: CASSGGTSGLTDTQYF.

The gene calls are TRBV29-1 and TRBJ2-3; 10 nucleotides agree with TRBD2. Germline CDR1 reads SQVTM; CDR2 reads ANQGSEA. The CDR3 has 14 residues. J gave up 1 base and V 6 bases, and 4 bases lay outside the gene matches. DNA of the CDR3: TGCAGCGTATGGGGGACTAGCGGCACAGATACGCAGTATTTT. It encodes CSVWGTSGTDTQYF.

The genes are TRBV6-1 and TRBJ1-1; D unclear. The germline V gene encodes CDR1 MNHNS and CDR2 SASEGT. Trimming cost V 4 bases and J 11 bases, with 11 bases left between them. The CDR3 covers 11 residues. DNA for the CDR3: TGTGCCAGCAGTGCAGGCTCATGGGCTTTCTTT. Translated, it gives CASSAGSWAFF.

J is TRBJ1-4 and V is TRBV7-9; 12 positions match TRBD1. After removal of 1 base from V and 9 bases from J, the junction contained 0 bases not matched to a gene. The V gene's germline CDR1 is SEHNR and CDR2 FQNEAQ (reference sequence). This CDR3 has 14 residues. CDR3 in amino acids: CASSLGDRGQKLFF. CDR3 nucleotide sequence: TGTGCCAGCAGCTTAGGGGACAGGGGGCAAAAACTGTTTTTT. Combining the CDR3 with reference TRBV7-9 and TRBJ1-4 gives the whole variable domain DTGVSQNPRHKITKRGQNVTFRCDPISEHNRLYWYRQTLGQGPEFLTYFQNEAQLEKSRLLSDRFSAERPKGSFSTLEIQRTEQGDSAMYLCASSLGDRGQKLFFGSGTQLSVL.

CDR3 in amino acids: CASSVEVLGEAFF. The DNA for the CDR3 is TGTGCCAGCAGCGTAGAGGTACTAGGCGAAGCTTTCTTT. V and J are TRBV9 and TRBJ1-1; D remains unclear. V dropped 0 bases and J dropped 8 bases, with 11 bases sitting between them. Germline lookup yields CDR1 SGDLS and CDR2 YYNGEE. CDR3 length: 13 residues.

This chain uses TRBV4-3 with TRBJ1-1; D not resolved. There are 14 residues in the CDR3. The V end lost 0 bases, the J end lost 4 bases, and 9 bases lay between the germline ends. Germline V gene sequence: CDR1 LGHNA, CDR2 YSLEER. In DNA form, the CDR3 reads TGCGCCAGCAGCCAAGAAGAGTCAGGCACTGAAGCTTTCTTT. It is translated as CASSQEESGTEAFF.

The chain links TRBV2 to TRBJ1-5, with 9 bases fitting TRBD1. After removal of 4 bases from V and 0 bases from J, the junction contained 13 bases not matched to a gene. The CDR3 totals 19 residues. CDR1 and CDR2 (germline): SNHLY, FYNNEI. The CDR3 nucleotides read TGTGCCAGCAGTGGCCGACCGGGACAGGGTCTTTATAGCAATCAGCCCCAGCATTTT. This gives the protein CASSGRPGQGLYSNQPQHF.

The V gene is TRBV28, the J gene TRBJ1-1; 7 bases fit TRBD1. The V gene end was trimmed by 6 bases and the J gene end by 4 bases; junction bases not matched to a gene: 8. The V gene's germline CDR1 is MDHEN and CDR2 SYDVKM. The CDR3 is 14 residues long. CDR3 region: CASSTDREITEAFF. CDR3 DNA: TGTGCCAGCAGCACCGACAGGGAGATCACTGAAGCTTTCTTT.

CDR3 amino acids: CASSFRVTSGGSYEQYF. CDR3 DNA: TGTGCCAGCAGTTTCCGAGTGACTAGCGGGGGCTCCTACGAGCAGTACTTC. This chain connects TRBV27 to TRBJ2-7; TRBD2 aligns across 12 bases. The CDR3 length is 17 residues. With V trimmed by 3 bases and J by 0 bases, 6 bases remained unmatched. Germline loops: CDR1 MNHEY, CDR2 SMNVEV (reference sequence).

The chain combines TRBV5-1 with TRBJ2-1; 7 bases are a match to TRBD2. This CDR3 spans 13 amino acids. Germline V gene lookup returns CDR1 SGHRS and CDR2 YFSETQ. The junction had 6 bases not matched to a gene; V was cut back by 4 bases and J by 8 bases. The CDR3 is CASSVSGADEQFF. CDR3 DNA: TGCGCCAGCAGCGTCAGCGGGGCGGATGAGCAGTTCTTC.

This chain uses TRBV18 with TRBJ1-2; D gene unclear. The CDR3 totals 13 residues. The germline gives CDR1 KGHSH, CDR2 LQKENI. V gave up 3 bases and J gave up 4 bases, with 9 bases separating them. The CDR3 bases are TGTGCCAGCTCACCCCTAAGAGGCTATGGCTACACCTTC. As protein: CASSPLRGYGYTF.

This chain connects TRBV9 to TRBJ2-2, with D possibly TRBD2 on 5 matching bases. CDR3 length: 14 residues. Trimming left V 4 bases short and J 9 bases short, with 16 bases between. CDR1 is SGDLS, CDR2 YYNGEE, per germline. In DNA form, the CDR3 reads TGTGCCAGCAGCTCCCGGACTGCCCACCGGGAGCTGTTTTTT. Translated: CASSSRTAHRELFF. Together with reference TRBV9 and TRBJ2-2, the CDR3 gives the full variable domain: DSGVTQTPKHLITATGQRVTLRCSPRSGDLSVYWYQQSLDQGLQFLIQYYNGEERAKGNILERFSAQQFPDLHSELNLSSLELGDSALYFCASSSRTAHRELFFGEGSRLTVL.

This chain joins TRBV7-2 and TRBJ2-2; no firm D call. Trimming removed 2 bases from V and 6 bases from J, with 7 bases in between. Per germline, CDR1 SGHTA and CDR2 FQGNSA. The CDR3 sequence is 13 residues long. The CDR3 loop reads CASSLSRSGELFF. For the CDR3, the DNA is TGTGCCAGCAGCTTATCCCGTTCCGGGGAGCTGTTTTTT.

J is TRBJ2-1 and V is TRBV6-1; 9 bases are shared with TRBD1. CDR1 is MNHNS and CDR2 is SASEGT in the germline V gene. CDR3 size: 15 residues. The junction had 7 bases not matched to a gene; V was cut back by 4 bases and J by 6 bases. The CDR3 region is CASSGRDRVLNEQFF. CDR3 DNA: TGTGCCAGCAGTGGCCGGGACAGGGTTCTCAATGAGCAGTTCTTC.

This rearrangement joins TRBV4-3 to TRBJ1-2; TRBD1 is a possible D gene (6 bases). Germline assignment: CDR1 LGHNA and CDR2 YSLEER. The V end lost 0 bases, the J end lost 3 bases, and 17 bases lay between the germline ends. The CDR3 is 17 amino acids. In DNA, the CDR3 is TGCGCCAGCAGCCAAGATTGGGGGGGCACTCAGTACTATGGCTACACCTTC. It translates to CASSQDWGGTQYYGYTF.

The V and J genes are TRBV7-3 and TRBJ2-2; possible D gene TRBD1, 6 bases. Germline V gene lookup returns CDR1 SGHTA and CDR2 FQGTGA. The CDR3 is 15 amino acids. With 5 bases removed from V and 2 bases from J, the gap between germline ends came to 12 bases. CDR3 nucleotide sequence: TGTGCCAGCAGCCCAAACAGGGTAAACACCGGGGAGCTGTTTTTT. Encoded protein: CASSPNRVNTGELFF.

J is TRBJ1-2 and V is TRBV4-1; D is uncertain. The ends were cut back, 0 bases at V and 7 bases at J, with 12 bases in the middle. CDR1 MGHRA and CDR2 YSYEKL come from the germline V gene. The CDR3 runs 14 residues. The CDR3 is CASSQDNGVPGYTF. The DNA of the CDR3 is TGCGCCAGCAGCCAAGATAACGGGGTGCCTGGCTACACCTTC.

The V call is TRBV10-3, the J call TRBJ2-7; 9 bases fit TRBD1. The CDR3 consists of 13 residues. Germline V CDR1 and CDR2: ENHRY, SYGVKD. V gave up 6 bases and J gave up 8 bases; unmatched junction bases: 8. The DNA of the CDR3 is TGTGCCATCAGGGGACAGGGACCTCCCCAGCAGTACTTC. Protein: CAIRGQGPPQQYF.

The chain recombines TRBV4-1 with TRBJ2-2, with 14 bases identical to TRBD2. Germline lookup yields CDR1 MGHRA and CDR2 YSYEKL. The CDR3 has 17 residues. J was trimmed by 3 bases and V by 4 bases; bases with no gene match: 4. The CDR3 protein is CASSPGTSGGHTGELFF. CDR3 DNA: TGCGCCAGCAGCCCAGGGACTAGCGGGGGACACACCGGGGAGCTGTTTTTT.

About this clone itself: Other DNA sequences in this specimen translate into the identical CDR3. V gene TRBV27 combines with J gene TRBJ1-5; 8 bases match TRBD1. The CDR3 runs to 16 residues. V gave up 6 bases and J gave up 2 bases; unmatched junction bases: 9. Germline V gene data show CDR1 as MNHEY and CDR2 as SMNVEV (reference sequence). CDR3 protein: CASSPWTGPGNQPQHF. The CDR3 DNA reads as TGTGCCAGCAGCCCATGGACAGGGCCAGGCAATCAGCCCCAGCATTTT.

V is TRBV4-3 and J is TRBJ1-5; no reliable D call. CDR1 and CDR2 from the germline V gene are LGHNA and YSLEER. V was shortened by 4 bases and J by 7 bases, with 11 bases between the two germline ends. The CDR3 totals 13 residues. The CDR3 reads CASSPEGGQPQHF. CDR3 sequence (DNA): TGCGCCAGCAGCCCCGAGGGTGGGCAGCCCCAGCATTTT.

V usage is TRBV15 and J usage is TRBJ2-3; TRBD2 matches 9 bases. Germline CDR1 reads LNHNV; CDR2 reads YYDKDF (reference sequence). This CDR3 region has 15 residues. V trimming: 8 bases; J trimming: 3 bases; junction bases outside the gene matches: 9. The CDR3 nucleotides are TGTGCCACCTTAGATAGCGGGAGTCTGACAGATACGCAGTATTTT. Translating gives CATLDSGSLTDTQYF.

The J gene is TRBJ2-7, the V gene TRBV4-1; TRBD1 matches 7 bases. With 2 bases clipped from V and 4 bases from J, the junction kept 8 bases outside the gene matches. This CDR3 has 15 residues. CDR1 and CDR2 from the germline V gene are MGHRA and YSYEKL. The CDR3 loop is CASSQKGTAGYEQYF. In DNA form, the CDR3 reads TGCGCCAGCAGCCAAAAAGGGACAGCAGGATACGAGCAGTACTTC.

CDR3 protein: CASSLQGGNTEAFF. DNA for the CDR3: TGTGCCAGCAGCTTACAAGGGGGTAACACTGAAGCTTTCTTT. The rearrangement uses TRBV7-9 and TRBJ1-1; possibly TRBD1 for D (6 bases). This CDR3 has 14 residues. Trimming took off 2 bases at V and 2 bases at J, with 9 bases between the two ends. The germline gives CDR1 SEHNR, CDR2 FQNEAQ (reference sequence). Full variable domain (missing parts from reference TRBV7-9 and TRBJ1-1): DTGVSQNPRHKITKRGQNVTFRCDPISEHNRLYWYRQTLGQGPEFLTYFQNEAQLEKSRLLSDRFSAERPKGSFSTLEIQRTEQGDSAMYLCASSLQGGNTEAFFGQGTRLTVV.

V is TRBV5-4 and J is TRBJ2-5; 8 bases map to TRBD2. CDR1 is SGHNT, CDR2 YYREEE, per germline (reference sequence). The CDR3 loop spans 14 amino acids. The V segment lost 4 bases and the J segment 5 bases; nucleotides outside the gene matches: 7. CDR3 DNA sequence: TGTGCCAGCAGCCTCGGACTAGCTGGGGAGACCCAGTACTTC. Translated, it gives CASSLGLAGETQYF.

This chain joins TRBV5-4 and TRBJ2-7, with 11 nucleotides matching TRBD1. CDR1 is SGHNT and CDR2 is YYREEE in the germline V gene (reference sequence). The CDR3 consists of 16 residues. The V and J ends lost 2 bases and 2 bases, in that order; junction bases with no gene match: 6. The CDR3 reads CASSLHPGQGAYEQYF. In DNA form, the CDR3 reads TGTGCCAGCAGCTTACACCCGGGACAGGGGGCCTACGAGCAGTACTTC.